This TCR beta chain was sequenced during a study of blood T cell repertoires in COVID-19. At the level of the study: The study drew acute and convalescent COVID-19 samples from the United States, Italy and Spain. T cells, B-cell-depleted T cells, or PBMCs supplied cDNA or gDNA.

The germline V and J ends were trimmed by 8 bases and 1 base, with 9 bases remaining between them. This CDR3 has 13 residues. The germline CDR1 and CDR2 sequences are SNHLY and FYNNEI. This clone was recorded a few times. Per the original methods: Using reference gene primer amplification, nucleated cell counts were estimated. Measured with immunoSEQ multiplex PCR; TCRdb has only the in-frame clones, and not every one. V, J and clone size reflect that table, while D and trimming were determined from the DNA. The sample includes under 150,000 clones, 80% to 85% of them seen just once. The rearrangement links TRBV2 to TRBJ2-1, with D hard to call. Input material: peripheral blood. The receptor was derived from a woman in her sixties or seventies with acute or convalescent COVID-19. DNA of the CDR3: TGTGCCAGCTGTATTTATTCCTACAATGAGCAGTTCTTC. It encodes CASCIYSYNEQFF.